This is a list of T cell receptor beta chains from one sample in a study of OX40 agonist ivuxolimab in advanced cancers. Clones were sequenced by immunoSEQ multiplex PCR, and TCRdb holds only the in-frame ones, with some missing. Of some 96,000 clones listed, around 93% are singletons. The specimen comprised CD4+ or CD8+ T cells sorted from blood, sampled in a trial of the OX40 agonist ivuxolimab. The receptor source for this set is an adult with an advanced solid tumor such as melanoma, head and neck, liver or kidney cancer. The CDR3 runs from the conserved cysteine through the conserved F or W. A D gene is named only where the DNA matches it firmly. Rows give clone size only sometimes, using once, few, many, or a class for an expanded clone.

CDR3 DNA	CDR3 protein	V gene	clone size	J gene	D gene
TGCAGCGTAGGCAGCTCCTACGAGCAGTACTTC	CSVGSSYEQYF	TRBV29-1	NA	TRBJ2-7	NA
TGTGCCAGCCGATCTTACCGGGACGGACAGCGAACTAATGAAAAACTGTTTTTT	CASRSYRDGQRTNEKLFF	TRBV2	NA	TRBJ1-4	NA
TGTGCCAGCAGCAGGTCCGGGGCCGATGGCAATCAGCCCCAGCATTTT	CASSRSGADGNQPQHF	TRBV4-2	NA	TRBJ1-5	NA
TGTGCCATCAGTGAAGTGAGGGCAACCTACGAGCAGTACTTC	CAISEVRATYEQYF	TRBV10-3	NA	TRBJ2-7	NA
TGTGCCAGCTCACGGGACATGAACACTGAAGCTTTCTTT	CASSRDMNTEAFF	TRBV18	few	TRBJ1-1	NA
TGCGCCAGCAGCCGAGGAAATCGAGGACTGGATCAAGAGACCCAGTACTTC	CASSRGNRGLDQETQYF	TRBV4-3	NA	TRBJ2-5	NA
TGTGCCAGCAGGTCCAGACAGACTAATGAAAAACTGTTTTTT	CASRSRQTNEKLFF	TRBV6-1	NA	TRBJ1-4	NA
TGCGCCAGCAGCCAGGGACTAGCGCCCACCGGGGAGCTGTTTTTT	CASSQGLAPTGELFF	TRBV5-1	NA	TRBJ2-2	TRBD2
TGTGCCAGCAGCTTGGCCCGGGGTAGGAGTAATGAGCAGTTCTTC	CASSLARGRSNEQFF	TRBV5-4	once	TRBJ2-1	NA
TGTGCCAGCCAGGCCCTAGAAGTTACTGAGCAGTTCTTC	CASQALEVTEQFF	TRBV18	NA	TRBJ2-1	NA
TGTGCCAGCAGCTTACTACAGGGATCCTACGAGCAGTACTTC	CASSLLQGSYEQYF	TRBV5-6	once	TRBJ2-7	NA
TGTGCCAGCAGCTTAGGCAGGGAAAACACCATATATTTT	CASSLGRENTIYF	TRBV5-4	NA	TRBJ1-3	NA
TGTGCCAGCAGCCAAGTTCTAGCGGGTACGCAGTATTTT	CASSQVLAGTQYF	TRBV14	NA	TRBJ2-3	TRBD2
TGTGCCAGCAGTTACGGCAGGGACTTTCAGCCCCAGCATTTT	CASSYGRDFQPQHF	TRBV6-5	NA	TRBJ1-5	NA
TGTGCCAGCAGCCAGGATCCCCTCCAGGGGGCCATAAGGTACGAGCAGTACTTC	CASSQDPLQGAIRYEQYF	TRBV4-2	NA	TRBJ2-7	TRBD1
TGCGCCAGCAGCTTGGTGGCGGGAGGGAACTACGAGCAGTACTTC	CASSLVAGGNYEQYF	TRBV5-1	NA	TRBJ2-7	TRBD2
TGTGCCAGCAGTGCACAGGGAGGGGGCACTGAAGCTTTCTTT	CASSAQGGGTEAFF	TRBV6-1	NA	TRBJ1-1	NA
TGTGCCAGCAGCTTACTAGCGGCAGAGACCCAGTACTTC	CASSLLAAETQYF	TRBV7-2	NA	TRBJ2-5	TRBD2
TGTGCCTGGAGTATAAGGGGACCCCAGCATTTT	CAWSIRGPQHF	TRBV30	NA	TRBJ1-5	NA
TGTGCCAGCGCCCGAGGGTCTTGGTACGTAGTGCGAAGCGAAAAACTGTTTTTT	CASARGSWYVVRSEKLFF	TRBV27	NA	TRBJ1-4	NA
TGTGCCAGCAGCTTAGAGCGGACAGGGGATGACACCATATATTTT	CASSLERTGDDTIYF	TRBV7-8	NA	TRBJ1-3	TRBD1
TGCAGCGTTGACTCCTTGGGGACTGAAGCTTTCTTT	CSVDSLGTEAFF	TRBV29-1	NA	TRBJ1-1	NA
TGTGCCAGCAGCCCCGGGCTAGCGGGAAACACCGGGGAGCTGTTTTTT	CASSPGLAGNTGELFF	TRBV6-6	NA	TRBJ2-2	TRBD2
TGTGCCAGCAGCTCAGGGACAGGAGCAGCCTACGAGCAGTACTTC	CASSSGTGAAYEQYF	TRBV7-6	NA	TRBJ2-7	TRBD1
TGTGCCAGCAGCTTGGAGCCGGGTACGCAGTATTTT	CASSLEPGTQYF	TRBV5-4	NA	TRBJ2-3	NA
TGTGCCAGCAGAAAAGGGGGAGGAAACACCATATATTTT	CASRKGGGNTIYF	TRBV5-8	few	TRBJ1-3	NA
TGTGCCACCCGAACCGGGGGGGCGCAAGCTTTCTTT	CATRTGGAQAFF	TRBV2	few	TRBJ1-1	NA
TGTGCCACCGGCAGGGATGGTTTTGTCAACGAGCAGTACTTC	CATGRDGFVNEQYF	TRBV15	NA	TRBJ2-7	NA
TGTGCCAGCAGCTTAACGCCCGGTTTGACCTCAGGAGGGGAGCAGTACTTC	CASSLTPGLTSGGEQYF	TRBV7-3	NA	TRBJ2-7	NA
TGTGCCAGCAGCCCTGTAAGGTCCACCGGGGAGCTGTTTTTT	CASSPVRSTGELFF	TRBV9	few	TRBJ2-2	NA
TGTGCCAGCACCAGGGACAGTGGGCGCAATGAGCAGTTCTTC	CASTRDSGRNEQFF	TRBV28	NA	TRBJ2-1	TRBD1
TGTGCCAGCAGCCGCGGACTCCTGAACTACGAGCAGTACTTC	CASSRGLLNYEQYF	TRBV13	few	TRBJ2-7	NA
TGTGCCAGCAGTGGGACGGGGGAGTTAGGGACCCAGCATTTT	CASSGTGELGTQHF	TRBV2	NA	TRBJ1-5	NA
TGTGCCAGCAGCTTCCCGGCAGGGGGGAGCTCTGGAAACACCATATATTTT	CASSFPAGGSSGNTIYF	TRBV5-6	NA	TRBJ1-3	TRBD1
TGTGCCAGCACAAAAGCAGGGGGAGTTGAAAAACTGTTTTTT	CASTKAGGVEKLFF	TRBV6-5	NA	TRBJ1-4	TRBD1
TGTGCCAGCAGCTTGGTCTGGTCCGGGGAGCTGTTTTTT	CASSLVWSGELFF	TRBV5-8	NA	TRBJ2-2	NA
TGTGCCAGCAGCGTAGCCCCGAGCGGGCGCGCAGGCGGTGAAGCTTTCTTT	CASSVAPSGRAGGEAFF	TRBV9	NA	TRBJ1-1	NA
TGTGCCAGCAGCCAAGTAGGGGAACAGCCCCAGCATTTT	CASSQVGEQPQHF	TRBV4-2	NA	TRBJ1-5	NA
TGTGCCAGCAAAATGGGCGGGAGTGCAGATACGCAGTATTTT	CASKMGGSADTQYF	TRBV5-6	NA	TRBJ2-3	TRBD2
TGTGCCAGCAGCGTAGGAGGAGATACGCAGTATTTT	CASSVGGDTQYF	TRBV9	NA	TRBJ2-3	NA
TGTGCCAGCAGCTTAATGGGCAGACAAGAGACCCAGTACTTC	CASSLMGRQETQYF	TRBV7-9	once	TRBJ2-5	NA
TGTGCCAGCGATAGCCGTATTCGTTACAATGAGCAGTTCTTC	CASDSRIRYNEQFF	TRBV5-6	NA	TRBJ2-1	NA
TGTGCCAGCAGTTTCTATGTGTCCTACGAGCAGTACTTC	CASSFYVSYEQYF	TRBV28	NA	TRBJ2-7	NA
TGTGCCAGCAGCTCCAGTTTCACAGGGACGCATGAAAAACTGTTTTTT	CASSSSFTGTHEKLFF	TRBV11-2	NA	TRBJ1-4	NA
TGTGCCAGTAGTACCGACAGGGATCAGCCCCAGCATTTT	CASSTDRDQPQHF	TRBV19	NA	TRBJ1-5	TRBD1
TGTGCCAGCAGCCAACAGGTGGTGGGAGCCGCCTACGAGCAGTACTTC	CASSQQVVGAAYEQYF	TRBV7-2	NA	TRBJ2-7	NA
TGTGCCAGCAGCCACACAGGTAGTCTCTCCTACGAGCAGTACTTC	CASSHTGSLSYEQYF	TRBV2	NA	TRBJ2-7	NA
TGTGCCAGCTCGCCAGACCGAGGACTAGCGGGAGCCACCGGGGAGCTGTTTTTT	CASSPDRGLAGATGELFF	TRBV18	NA	TRBJ2-2	TRBD2
TGTGCCAGCAGCTTAACTTCCTACGAGCAGTACTTC	CASSLTSYEQYF	TRBV7-6	NA	TRBJ2-7	NA
TGTGCCAGCAGCCAAGACAGGGGGGGGTACAATGAGCAGTTCTTC	CASSQDRGGYNEQFF	TRBV6-6	NA	TRBJ2-1	TRBD1
TGTGCCAGCAGCTTGGCTACAGGACAGGATGACTATGGCTACACCTTC	CASSLATGQDDYGYTF	TRBV5-4	NA	TRBJ1-2	TRBD1
TGTGCCAGCAAGGCAAGGCAAGCCAGCAATCAGCCCCAGCATTTT	CASKARQASNQPQHF	TRBV27	NA	TRBJ1-5	NA
TGTGCCAGCAGCCAAAGAGTCACAGGGAGAGCAGATACGCAGTATTTT	CASSQRVTGRADTQYF	TRBV25-1	NA	TRBJ2-3	NA
TGTGCCAGCAGATTAACTCGAGAAGTCGGGGAGCTGTTTTTT	CASRLTREVGELFF	TRBV6-6	NA	TRBJ2-2	NA
TGTGCCAGCAGACCTTCCGGGGTTGGCAATCAGCCCCAGCATTTT	CASRPSGVGNQPQHF	TRBV28	NA	TRBJ1-5	NA
TGTGCCAGCAGTCCAAAAGGCGGGGAGCAGTTCTTC	CASSPKGGEQFF	TRBV6-5	once	TRBJ2-1	NA
TGTGCAAGTCGCTTAGCGTGGCGGGAGAACAGAGAGACCCAGTACTTC	CASRLAWRENRETQYF	TRBV12-2	NA	TRBJ2-5	NA
TGTGCCAGCCTGGGCACAGGGTCTAGCGGGAGGTACAATGAGCAGTTCTTC	CASLGTGSSGRYNEQFF	TRBV19	NA	TRBJ2-1	TRBD2
TGTGCCAGCAGTTTAGCGGGACAGGGAGAAGCTTTCTTT	CASSLAGQGEAFF	TRBV28	NA	TRBJ1-1	TRBD1
TGTGCCAGCAGTTTGAGATACAGGGCGAACACTGAAGCTTTCTTT	CASSLRYRANTEAFF	TRBV27	once	TRBJ1-1	NA